The TCR beta chain described here comes from a study of T cell responses to AZD1222 COVID-19 vaccine. Whole-study findings and limits: Donor demographics were predominantly white British with a female majority; clonal diversity may be underestimated. The study identified only five or six AZD1222 recipients as seropositive at baseline.

Of note for this clone: Its antigen is unidentified.

Trimming at V came to 3 bases and at J to 1 base, leaving 4 bases not matched to a gene. In germline, CDR1 is SGDLS, CDR2 YYNGEE. The CDR3 is 16 residues long. Measured with immunoSEQ multiplex PCR; TCRdb has only the in-frame clones, and not every one. The repertoire has around 80,000 clones, 83% of them found once; the top ten carry about 1.3%. The source of this sequence is an adult who received the AZD1222 COVID-19 vaccine. The chain is built from TRBV9 and TRBJ1-4; 9 bases are shared with TRBD1. The sequencing used peripheral blood, collected 28 days after the second AZD1222 dose. CDR3 sequence reads: CASSGGTGRTNEKLFF. CDR3 DNA sequence: TGTGCCAGCAGCGGCGGGACAGGGAGAACTAATGAAAAACTGTTTTTT.